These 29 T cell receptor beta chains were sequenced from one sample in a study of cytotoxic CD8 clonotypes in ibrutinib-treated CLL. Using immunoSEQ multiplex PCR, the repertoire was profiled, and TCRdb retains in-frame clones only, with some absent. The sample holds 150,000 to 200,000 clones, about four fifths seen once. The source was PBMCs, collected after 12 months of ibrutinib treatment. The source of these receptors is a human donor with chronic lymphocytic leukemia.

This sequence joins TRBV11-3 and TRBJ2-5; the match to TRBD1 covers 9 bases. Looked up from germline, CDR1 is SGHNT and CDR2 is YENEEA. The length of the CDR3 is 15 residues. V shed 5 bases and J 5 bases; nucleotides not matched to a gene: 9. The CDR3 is CASSPGQGRRETQYF. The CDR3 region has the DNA TGTGCCAGCAGCCCGGGACAGGGACGTAGGGAGACCCAGTACTTC.

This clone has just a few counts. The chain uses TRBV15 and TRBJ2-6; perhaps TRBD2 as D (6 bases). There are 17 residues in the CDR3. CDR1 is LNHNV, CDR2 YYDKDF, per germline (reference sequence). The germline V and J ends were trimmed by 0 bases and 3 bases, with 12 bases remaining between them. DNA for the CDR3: TGTGCCACCAGCAGAGATCGGGCGGGGTATGGGGCCAACGTCCTGACTTTC. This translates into CATSRDRAGYGANVLTF.

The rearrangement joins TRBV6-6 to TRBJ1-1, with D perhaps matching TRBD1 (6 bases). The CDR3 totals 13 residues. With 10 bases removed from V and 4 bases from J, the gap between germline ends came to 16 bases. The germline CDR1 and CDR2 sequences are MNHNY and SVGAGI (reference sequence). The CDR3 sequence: CAIFTGSGTEAFF. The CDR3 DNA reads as TGTGCCATCTTTACAGGGAGTGGCACTGAAGCTTTCTTT.

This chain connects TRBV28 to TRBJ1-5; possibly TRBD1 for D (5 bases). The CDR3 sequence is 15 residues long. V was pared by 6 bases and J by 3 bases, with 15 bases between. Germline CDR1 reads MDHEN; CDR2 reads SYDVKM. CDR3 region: CASSPGSAYNQPQHF. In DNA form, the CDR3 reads TGTGCCAGCAGCCCAGGGAGCGCTTACAATCAGCCCCAGCATTTT.

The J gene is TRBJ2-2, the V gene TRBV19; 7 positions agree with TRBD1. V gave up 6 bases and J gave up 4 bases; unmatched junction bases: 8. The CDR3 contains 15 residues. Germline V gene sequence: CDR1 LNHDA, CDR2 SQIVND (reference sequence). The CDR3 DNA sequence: TGTGCCAGTAGCCCAAACCCAGGGGGCACCGGGGAGCTGTTTTTT. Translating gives CASSPNPGGTGELFF.

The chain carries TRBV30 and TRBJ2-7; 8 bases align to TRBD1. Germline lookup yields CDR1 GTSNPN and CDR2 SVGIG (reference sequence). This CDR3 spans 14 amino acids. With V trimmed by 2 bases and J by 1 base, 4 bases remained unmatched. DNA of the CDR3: TGTGCCTGGAGTCTGGGACAGGCTTCCTACGAGCAGTACTTC. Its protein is CAWSLGQASYEQYF.

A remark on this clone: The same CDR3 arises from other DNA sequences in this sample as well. CDR3 protein: CASSIRDSNQPQHF. The DNA of the CDR3 is TGTGCCAGTAGCATCCGGGACAGCAATCAGCCCCAGCATTTT. The chain carries TRBV19 and TRBJ1-5, with D possibly matching TRBD1 (5 bases). The germline V and J ends were trimmed by 6 bases and 1 base, with 10 bases remaining between them. The CDR3 is 14 amino acids. Per germline, CDR1 LNHDA and CDR2 SQIVND (reference sequence).

CDR3: CASSQTGRGGEQYF. The CDR3 DNA is TGTGCCAGCAGTCAAACGGGCCGGGGTGGAGAGCAGTACTTC. The chain employs TRBV6-5 and TRBJ2-7, with D perhaps matching TRBD2 (5 bases). Germline-derived CDR1 and CDR2 are MNHEY and SVGAGI. CDR3 size: 14 residues. V lost 5 bases to trimming and J lost 7 bases, with 18 bases between them.

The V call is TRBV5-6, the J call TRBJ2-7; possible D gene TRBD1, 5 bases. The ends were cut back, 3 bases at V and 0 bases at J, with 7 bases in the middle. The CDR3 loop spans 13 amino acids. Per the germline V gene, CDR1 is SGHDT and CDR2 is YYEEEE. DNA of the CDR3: TGTGCCAGCAGCTCGACAGACTCCTACGAGCAGTACTTC. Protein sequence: CASSSTDSYEQYF. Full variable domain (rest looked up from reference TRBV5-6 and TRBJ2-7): DAGVTQSPTHLIKTRGQQVTLRCSPKSGHDTVSWYQQALGQGPQFIFQYYEEEERQRGNFPDRFSGHQFPNYSSELNVNALLLGDSALYLCASSSTDSYEQYFGPGTRLTVT.

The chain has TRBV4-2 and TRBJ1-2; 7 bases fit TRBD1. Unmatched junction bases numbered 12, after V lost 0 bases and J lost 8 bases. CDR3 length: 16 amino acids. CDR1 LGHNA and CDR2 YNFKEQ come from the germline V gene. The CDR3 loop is CASSQDQEGAVSGYTF. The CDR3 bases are TGTGCCAGCAGCCAAGATCAGGAGGGGGCGGTATCCGGCTACACCTTC.

In DNA form, the CDR3 reads TGCAGTGCGCGAGCGGGGGATACGCAGTATTTT. It translates to CSARAGDTQYF. The chain links TRBV20-1 to TRBJ2-3; TRBD2 aligns across 7 bases. J was trimmed by 6 bases and V by 6 bases; bases with no gene match: 3. Per germline, CDR1 DFQATT and CDR2 SNEGSKA (reference sequence). The CDR3 totals 11 residues.

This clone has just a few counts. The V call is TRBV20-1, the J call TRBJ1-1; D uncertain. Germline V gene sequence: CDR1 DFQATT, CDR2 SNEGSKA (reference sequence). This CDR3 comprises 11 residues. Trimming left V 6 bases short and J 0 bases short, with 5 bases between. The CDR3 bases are TGCAGTGCCCCGGTGAACACTGAAGCTTTCTTT. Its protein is CSAPVNTEAFF.

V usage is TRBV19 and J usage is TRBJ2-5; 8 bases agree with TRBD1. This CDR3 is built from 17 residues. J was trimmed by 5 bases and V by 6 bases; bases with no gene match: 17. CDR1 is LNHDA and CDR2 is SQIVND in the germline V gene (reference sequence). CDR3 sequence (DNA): TGTGCCAGTAGCCCCCCCTGGCGGGACAGGCTCATCGAGACCCAGTACTTC. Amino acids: CASSPPWRDRLIETQYF.

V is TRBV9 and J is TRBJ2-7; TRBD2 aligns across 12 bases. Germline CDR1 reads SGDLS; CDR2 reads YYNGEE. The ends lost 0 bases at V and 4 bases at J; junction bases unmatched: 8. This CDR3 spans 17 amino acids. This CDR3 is CASSVGPSGRAGYEQYF. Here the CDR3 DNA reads TGTGCCAGCAGCGTAGGCCCTAGCGGGAGGGCCGGGTACGAGCAGTACTTC.

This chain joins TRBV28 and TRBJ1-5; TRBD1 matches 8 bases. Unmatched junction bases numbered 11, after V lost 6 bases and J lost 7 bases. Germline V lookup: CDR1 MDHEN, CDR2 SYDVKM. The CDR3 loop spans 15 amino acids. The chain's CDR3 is CASSPPGGRRQPQHF. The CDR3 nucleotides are TGTGCCAGCAGCCCCCCAGGGGGCCGTAGGCAGCCCCAGCATTTT.

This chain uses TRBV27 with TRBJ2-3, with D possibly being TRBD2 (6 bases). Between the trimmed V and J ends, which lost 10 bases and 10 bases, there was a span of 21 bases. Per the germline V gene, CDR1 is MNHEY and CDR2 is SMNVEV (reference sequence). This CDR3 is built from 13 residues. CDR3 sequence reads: CATARDSYKAQYF. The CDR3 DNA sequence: TGTGCCACCGCTCGGGACTCCTATAAGGCGCAGTATTTT.

The CDR3 reads CASSLEGGPASYEQYF. The DNA for the CDR3 is TGCGCCAGCAGCTTGGAGGGGGGGCCCGCATCCTACGAGCAGTACTTC. The V and J genes are TRBV5-1 and TRBJ2-7; possible D gene TRBD2, 7 bases. This CDR3 is 16 amino acids long. Germline V gives CDR1 SGHRS, CDR2 YFSETQ. V lost 0 bases and J lost 1, with 14 bases in between.

The CDR3, as DNA: TGTGCCAGCAGGAGTTGGGCTGGCTACACCTTC. It is translated as CASRSWAGYTF. The V gene is TRBV28, the J gene TRBJ1-2; D remains ambiguous. This CDR3 spans 11 amino acids. Trimming shortened V by 6 bases and J by 7 bases, and 9 bases separated the two germline ends. Germline V gene data show CDR1 as MDHEN and CDR2 as SYDVKM.

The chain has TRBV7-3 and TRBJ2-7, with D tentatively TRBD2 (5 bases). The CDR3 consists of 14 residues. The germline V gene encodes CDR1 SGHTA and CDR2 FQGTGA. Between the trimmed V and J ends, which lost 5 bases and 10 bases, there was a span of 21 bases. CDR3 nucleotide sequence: TGTGCCAGCAGCGACCGACTACTGCCGCGACTTCAGTACTTC. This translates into CASSDRLLPRLQYF.

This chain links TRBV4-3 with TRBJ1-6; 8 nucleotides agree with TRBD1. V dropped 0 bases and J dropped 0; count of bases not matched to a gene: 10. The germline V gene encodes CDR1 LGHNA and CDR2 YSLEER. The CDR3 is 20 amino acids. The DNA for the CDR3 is TGCGCCAGCAGCCAAGATTACACAGGGGGGTCAAGCTCCTATAATTCACCCCTCCACTTT. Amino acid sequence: CASSQDYTGGSSSYNSPLHF.

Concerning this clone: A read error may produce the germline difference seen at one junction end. The CDR3 DNA sequence: TGTGCCAGCAGTGAAAGGACAGGGGGTATATTC. Encoded protein: CASSERTGGIF. The V and J genes are TRBV6-1 and TRBJ2-7; 10 nucleotides align to TRBD1. This CDR3 contains 11 residues. The V gene's germline CDR1 is MNHNS and CDR2 SASEGT.

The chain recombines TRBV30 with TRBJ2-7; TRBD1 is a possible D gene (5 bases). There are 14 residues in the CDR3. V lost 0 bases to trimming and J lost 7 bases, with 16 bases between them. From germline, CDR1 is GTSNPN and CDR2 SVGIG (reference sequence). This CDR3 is CAWSVKGSSEEQYF. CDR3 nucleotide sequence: TGTGCCTGGAGTGTAAAGGGGTCGTCGGAGGAGCAGTACTTC.

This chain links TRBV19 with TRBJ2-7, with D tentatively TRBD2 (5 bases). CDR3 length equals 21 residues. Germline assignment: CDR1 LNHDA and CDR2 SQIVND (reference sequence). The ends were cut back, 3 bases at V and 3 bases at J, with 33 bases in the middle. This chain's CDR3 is CASSIGVGILSLGPRNYEQYF. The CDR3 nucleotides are TGTGCCAGTAGTATTGGGGTCGGGATACTATCTCTCGGGCCTCGGAACTACGAGCAGTACTTC. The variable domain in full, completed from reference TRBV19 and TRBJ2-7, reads DGGITQSPKYLFRKEGQNVTLSCEQNLNHDAMYWYRQDPGQGLRLIYYSQIVNDFQKGDIAEGYSVSREKKESFPLTVTSAQKNPTAFYLCASSIGVGILSLGPRNYEQYFGPGTRLTVT.

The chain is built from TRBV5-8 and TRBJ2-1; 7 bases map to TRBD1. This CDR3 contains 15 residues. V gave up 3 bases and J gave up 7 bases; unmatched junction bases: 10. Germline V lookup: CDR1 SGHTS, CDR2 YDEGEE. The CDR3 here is CASSSAGGATNEQFF. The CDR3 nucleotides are TGTGCCAGCAGCTCTGCAGGGGGTGCCACGAATGAGCAGTTCTTC. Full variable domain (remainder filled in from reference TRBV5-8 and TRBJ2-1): EAGVTQSPTHLIKTRGQQATLRCSPISGHTSVYWYQQALGLGLQFLLWYDEGEERNRGNFPPRFSGRQFPNYSSELNVNALELEDSALYLCASSSAGGATNEQFFGPGTRLTVL.

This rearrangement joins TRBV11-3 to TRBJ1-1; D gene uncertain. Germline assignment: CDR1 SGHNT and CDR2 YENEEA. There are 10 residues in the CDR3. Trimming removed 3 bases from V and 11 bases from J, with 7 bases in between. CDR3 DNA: TGTGCCAGCAGCTTCGCCATGGCTTTCTTT. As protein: CASSFAMAFF.

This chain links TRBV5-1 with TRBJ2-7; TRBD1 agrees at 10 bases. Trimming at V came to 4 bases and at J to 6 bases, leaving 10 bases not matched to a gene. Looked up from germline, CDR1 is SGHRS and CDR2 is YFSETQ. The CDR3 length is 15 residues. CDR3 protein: CASSEGQGKRFEQYF. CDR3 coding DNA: TGCGCCAGCAGCGAGGGACAGGGGAAACGGTTCGAGCAGTACTTC.

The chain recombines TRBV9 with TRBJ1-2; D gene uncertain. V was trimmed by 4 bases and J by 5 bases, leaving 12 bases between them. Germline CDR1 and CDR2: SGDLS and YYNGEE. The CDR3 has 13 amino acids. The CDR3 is CASSTPGRYGYTF. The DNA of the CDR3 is TGTGCCAGCAGCACCCCCGGGAGGTATGGCTACACCTTC. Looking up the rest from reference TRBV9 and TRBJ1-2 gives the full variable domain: DSGVTQTPKHLITATGQRVTLRCSPRSGDLSVYWYQQSLDQGLQFLIQYYNGEERAKGNILERFSAQQFPDLHSELNLSSLELGDSALYFCASSTPGRYGYTFGSGTRLTVV.

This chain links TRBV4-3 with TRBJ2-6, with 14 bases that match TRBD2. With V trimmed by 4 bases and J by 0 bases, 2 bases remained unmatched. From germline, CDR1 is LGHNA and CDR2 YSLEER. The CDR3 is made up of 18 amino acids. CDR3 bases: TGCGCCAGCAGCCTTGGACTAGCGGGAGGCTCTGGGGCCAACGTCCTGACTTTC. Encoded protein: CASSLGLAGGSGANVLTF.

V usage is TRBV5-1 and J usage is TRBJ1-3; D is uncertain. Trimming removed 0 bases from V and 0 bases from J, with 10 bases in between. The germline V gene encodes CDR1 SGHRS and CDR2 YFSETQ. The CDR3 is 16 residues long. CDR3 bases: TGCGCCAGCAGCTTGGAAATTGGGTCCTCTGGAAACACCATATATTTT. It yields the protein CASSLEIGSSGNTIYF. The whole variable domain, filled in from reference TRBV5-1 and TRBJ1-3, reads KAGVTQTPRYLIKTRGQQVTLSCSPISGHRSVSWYQQTPGQGLQFLFEYFSETQRNKGNFPGRFSGRQFSNSRSEMNVSTLELGDSALYLCASSLEIGSSGNTIYFGEGSWLTVV.